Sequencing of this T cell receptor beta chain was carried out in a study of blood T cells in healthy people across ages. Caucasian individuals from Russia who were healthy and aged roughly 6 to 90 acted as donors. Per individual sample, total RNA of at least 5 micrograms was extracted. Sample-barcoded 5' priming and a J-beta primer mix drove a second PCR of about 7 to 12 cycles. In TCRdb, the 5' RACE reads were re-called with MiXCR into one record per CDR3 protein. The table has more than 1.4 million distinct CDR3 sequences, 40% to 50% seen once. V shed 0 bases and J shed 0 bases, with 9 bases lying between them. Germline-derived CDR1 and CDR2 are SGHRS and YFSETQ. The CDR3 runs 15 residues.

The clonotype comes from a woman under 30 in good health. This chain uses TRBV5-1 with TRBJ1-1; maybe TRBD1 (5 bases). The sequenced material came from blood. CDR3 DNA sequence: TGCGCCAGCAGCTTGGGACAGACCATGAACACTGAAGCTTTCTTT. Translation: CASSLGQTMNTEAFF.